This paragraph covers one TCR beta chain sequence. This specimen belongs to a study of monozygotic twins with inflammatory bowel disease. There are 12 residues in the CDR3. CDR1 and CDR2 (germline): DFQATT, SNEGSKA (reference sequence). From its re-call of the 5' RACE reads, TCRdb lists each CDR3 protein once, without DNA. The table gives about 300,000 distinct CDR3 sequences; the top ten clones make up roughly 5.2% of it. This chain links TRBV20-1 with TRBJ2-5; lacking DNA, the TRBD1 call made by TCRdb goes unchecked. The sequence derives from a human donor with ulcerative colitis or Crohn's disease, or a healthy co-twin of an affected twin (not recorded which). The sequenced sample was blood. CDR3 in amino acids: CSGTGDQETQYF.